The 30 T cell receptor beta chains below were found in one sample sequenced in a study of prognosis after radiotherapy for stage I lung cancer. By two-round multiplex PCR, the TCR beta CDR3 was amplified from genomic DNA. First-round PCR employed TRBV- and TRBJ-specific primers for each gene. TCRdb re-analysed the multiplex PCR reads in MiXCR, keeping a single row per CDR3 protein. The sample includes just under 20,000 distinct CDR3 sequences, about 26% of them seen just once. Sample: PBMCs, taken before or after stereotactic body radiation therapy (not recorded which). Receptors originate from a donor of 50 years or more with non-small cell lung cancer.

Many counts were recorded for this clonotype. The rearrangement uses TRBV5-1 and TRBJ2-5; 12 nucleotides align to TRBD1. The V and J ends lost 4 bases and 5 bases, in that order; junction bases with no gene match: 9. The germline gives CDR1 SGHRS, CDR2 YFSETQ. This CDR3 is 16 amino acids long. DNA for the CDR3: TGCGCCAGCAGCCCAGGGACAGGGGGCCTGGTTGAGACCCAGTACTTC. This translates into CASSPGTGGLVETQYF.

The rearrangement uses TRBV7-3 and TRBJ1-5, with a possible D match to TRBD1 (6 bases). Germline V gene data show CDR1 as SGHTA and CDR2 as FQGTGA. V was shortened by 6 bases and J by 0 bases, with 18 bases between the two germline ends. The CDR3 is 17 residues long. DNA for the CDR3: TGTGCCAGCAGTATAGGGGGGCTCGACGATAGCAATCAGCCCCAGCATTTT. Protein sequence: CASSIGGLDDSNQPQHF.

There are many counts of this clonotype. The chain uses TRBV10-3 and TRBJ1-4, with unresolved D. Between the trimmed V and J ends, which lost 3 bases and 10 bases, there was a span of 21 bases. The length of the CDR3 is 16 residues. In germline, CDR1 is ENHRY, CDR2 SYGVKD. The CDR3 coding sequence is TGTGCCATCAGTGAAGACCCGGCCGGGGTCCCCGGAAAACTGTTTTTT. It is translated as CAISEDPAGVPGKLFF.

This clonotype occurred many times. The gene calls are TRBV18 and TRBJ2-1, with 7 bases fitting TRBD2. The V segment lost 1 base and the J segment 4 bases; nucleotides outside the gene matches: 7. The CDR3 runs to 16 residues. Germline V CDR1 and CDR2: KGHSH, LQKENI. The CDR3, as DNA: TGTGCCAGCTCACCACTTCCGACGGGAGGATACAATGAGCAGTTCTTC. It encodes CASSPLPTGGYNEQFF.

This clonotype has a count of ten or more. The chain combines TRBV14 with TRBJ1-2; D is unresolved. The CDR3 extends over 12 amino acids. Trimming removed 5 bases from V and 8 bases from J, with 12 bases in between. Germline V gives CDR1 SGHDN, CDR2 FVKESK. CDR3 in DNA: TGTGCCAGCAGCGGGCGCGGACGCGGCTACACCTTC. The encoded protein is CASSGRGRGYTF. The whole variable domain, filled in from reference TRBV14 and TRBJ1-2, reads EAGVTQFPSHSVIEKGQTVTLRCDPISGHDNLYWYRRVMGKEIKFLLHFVKESKQDESGMPNNRFLAERTGGTYSTLKVQPAELEDSGVYFCASSGRGRGYTFGSGTRLTVV.

This clonotype was found many times. The chain couples TRBV20-1 to TRBJ1-2; no definite D call. Per the germline V gene, CDR1 is DFQATT and CDR2 is SNEGSKA (reference sequence). Deletions cut 0 bases from V and 12 bases from J, with 11 bases between. This CDR3 region has 11 residues. The CDR3 DNA reads as TGCAGTGCTAGAGACGGAATCGACCACACCTTC. Translation: CSARDGIDHTF.

This clonotype was found many times. The chain uses TRBV2 and TRBJ1-1, with a tentative D call TRBD1 (6 bases). The V and J ends lost 4 bases and 3 bases respectively, with 9 bases between them. CDR1 is SNHLY, CDR2 FYNNEI, per germline. The CDR3 length is 13 residues. CDR3 region: CASSVRGHTEAFF. The CDR3 DNA sequence: TGTGCCAGCAGTGTCAGGGGCCACACTGAAGCTTTCTTT.

Comment on this clonotype: Since the CDR3 does not end with the conserved phenylalanine or tryptophan, this likely comes from a read error. The chain has TRBV19 and TRBJ2-3; 12 nucleotides align to TRBD2. The J segment lost 3 bases and the V segment lost 5 bases, leaving 9 bases of the junction unmatched. The germline gives CDR1 LNHDA, CDR2 SQIVND (reference sequence). The CDR3 runs 17 residues. Here the CDR3 reads CASSDHRTSGTTDTQYI. The CDR3 nucleotides read TGTGCCAGTAGTGATCATAGGACTAGCGGGACGACAGATACGCAGTATATT.

The sample holds many counts of this clonotype. The chain links TRBV11-3 to TRBJ2-1; D is unclear. The CDR3 loop spans 14 amino acids. V shed 5 bases and J shed 5 bases, with 13 bases lying between them. Germline-derived CDR1 and CDR2 are SGHNT and YENEEA. The CDR3 loop is CASSPSLSDNEQFF. The CDR3 nucleotides are TGTGCCAGCAGCCCCTCCCTTTCGGACAATGAGCAGTTCTTC.

Many counts were recorded for this clonotype. J is TRBJ2-7 and V is TRBV29-1; TRBD1 is a possible D gene (6 bases). Per germline, CDR1 SQVTM and CDR2 ANQGSEA. The CDR3 is made up of 13 amino acids. Trimming took 4 bases from V and 4 from J, leaving 14 bases between them. CDR3 amino acids: CSVAKDRLYEQYF. DNA for the CDR3: TGCAGCGTTGCTAAGGACAGACTATACGAGCAGTACTTC.

This clonotype was seen at least ten times. The V call is TRBV20-1, the J call TRBJ1-5; TRBD1 is a possible D gene (6 bases). This CDR3 is built from 15 residues. Germline V CDR1 and CDR2: DFQATT, SNEGSKA (reference sequence). Trimming left V 0 bases short and J 4 bases short, with 13 bases between. The CDR3 loop is CSARDRGIENQPQHF. For the CDR3, the DNA is TGCAGTGCTAGAGACAGGGGTATAGAAAATCAGCCCCAGCATTTT.

Many counts were recorded for this clonotype. The J gene is TRBJ2-1, the V gene TRBV5-4, with D perhaps TRBD1 (6 bases). CDR3 length equals 17 residues. Germline V gene sequence: CDR1 SGHNT, CDR2 YYREEE (reference sequence). Trimming stripped 4 bases from V and 0 bases from J, with 17 bases between. The CDR3 DNA reads as TGTGCCAGCAGCCCGGCAGGGGCGCAGGGCTCCTACAATGAGCAGTTCTTC. It yields the protein CASSPAGAQGSYNEQFF.

V usage is TRBV2 and J usage is TRBJ2-7; unclear D gene. V was cut by 8 bases and J by 6 bases, with 17 bases left in between. CDR1 is SNHLY, CDR2 FYNNEI, per germline. The length of the CDR3 is 13 residues. The CDR3 here is CASGTPLCFEQYF. Here the CDR3 DNA reads TGTGCCAGCGGAACCCCCTTGTGCTTCGAGCAGTACTTC.

There are a few counts of this clonotype. This sequence may be a read error, since a much larger clone differs from it by one base. The V and J genes are TRBV9 and TRBJ2-5, with D possibly TRBD2 on 6 matching bases. CDR1 SGDLS and CDR2 YYNGEE come from the germline V gene. V lost 4 bases to trimming and J lost 5 bases, with 18 bases between them. The CDR3 runs 15 residues. This chain's CDR3 is CASSIRPGVTETQYF. The DNA of the CDR3 is TGTGCCAGCAGCATACGGCCGGGAGTCACGGAGACCCAGTACTTC.

The CDR3 is CAWSKTVPLEKLFF. Written as DNA, the CDR3 is TGTGCCTGGAGTAAGACAGTGCCCCTTGAAAAACTGTTTTTT. The chain links TRBV30 to TRBJ1-4; D might be TRBD1 (5 bases). Trimming cost V 2 bases and J 7 bases, with 14 bases left between them. The CDR3 contains 14 residues. Germline values: CDR1 GTSNPN, CDR2 SVGIG (reference sequence). Full variable domain (missing parts from reference TRBV30 and TRBJ1-4): SQTIHQWPATLVQPVGSPLSLECTVEGTSNPNLYWYRQAAGRGLQLLFYSVGIGQISSEVPQNLSASRPQDRQFILSSKKLLLSDSGFYLCAWSKTVPLEKLFFGSGTQLSVL.

The sample holds many counts of this clonotype. V is TRBV10-3 and J is TRBJ1-1, with D unresolved. CDR3 size: 13 residues. Trimming removed 4 bases at V and 4 bases at J, with 10 bases between. CDR1 and CDR2 (germline): ENHRY, SYGVKD. CDR3 DNA sequence: TGTGCCATCAGTGGTACGGAAAGCACTGAAGCTTTCTTT. Protein sequence: CAISGTESTEAFF.

The chain links TRBV12-3 or TRBV12-4 to TRBJ2-7; D is unclear. The CDR3 loop spans 11 amino acids. V was pared by 9 bases and J by 5 bases, with 11 bases between. CDR3 in amino acids: CARGLGDEQYF. The CDR3 nucleotides are TGTGCCAGAGGTTTGGGCGACGAGCAGTACTTC.

This clonotype is judged medium-sized (0.01 to 0.1%). Germline and junction disagree at one end, which may indicate a read error. The chain joins TRBV3-1 to TRBJ2-2; D is unresolved. CDR3 size: 14 residues. CDR1 and CDR2 (germline): LGHDT, YNNKEL (reference sequence). CDR3 DNA sequence: TGTGCCAGCAGTCAAGGCCCAGGCCCCGGGGAGCTGTTTTTT. This sequence encodes CASSQGPGPGELFF.

This clonotype showed up many times. The chain joins TRBV2 to TRBJ2-5, with 9 bases lining up with TRBD2. V shed 4 bases and J 4 bases; nucleotides not matched to a gene: 7. The CDR3 sequence is 15 residues long. CDR1 and CDR2 from the germline V gene are SNHLY and FYNNEI. CDR3 loop: CASSVWREGGETQYF. As DNA, the CDR3 is TGTGCCAGCAGTGTTTGGCGGGAGGGTGGAGAGACCCAGTACTTC.

In its sample, this clonotype ranks as medium-sized. The chain couples TRBV30 to TRBJ2-7; a possible D gene is TRBD2 (5 bases). The V end lost 0 bases, the J end lost 3 bases, and 9 bases lay between the germline ends. Germline V lookup: CDR1 GTSNPN, CDR2 SVGIG (reference sequence). The CDR3 length is 13 residues. CDR3 sequence: CAWSVASYYEQYF. CDR3 in DNA: TGTGCCTGGAGTGTGGCTAGCTACTACGAGCAGTACTTC.

The chain carries TRBV6-1 and TRBJ1-2; D not resolved. The CDR3 covers 15 residues. The germline gives CDR1 MNHNS, CDR2 SASEGT. The V end was cut by 2 bases, the J end by 4 bases, with 14 bases between. The CDR3 nucleotides are TGTGCCAGCAGTGAATCCGCAGTGGGCCCCTATGGCTACACCTTC. It yields the protein CASSESAVGPYGYTF.

This clonotype has a count of ten or more. The rearrangement joins TRBV11-1 to TRBJ2-7; 8 positions match TRBD2. This CDR3 has 14 amino acids. CDR1 and CDR2 from the germline V gene are SGHAT and FQDESV (reference sequence). V shed 5 bases, J shed 4 bases, and the junction held 7 bases outside the gene matches. The CDR3 bases are TGTGCCAGCAGCCCTCGTCTAGCGGGTTACGAGCAGTACTTC. Translation gives CASSPRLAGYEQYF.

In this sample, this clonotype is medium-sized. V is TRBV30 and J is TRBJ2-1; D is perhaps TRBD2 (6 bases). CDR1 and CDR2 (germline): GTSNPN, SVGIG (reference sequence). The V end lost 1 base, the J end lost 9 bases, and 13 bases lay between the germline ends. This CDR3 spans 13 amino acids. CDR3: CAWSAGVAFEQFF. The CDR3 DNA is TGTGCCTGGAGTGCGGGAGTAGCTTTTGAGCAGTTCTTC.

This clonotype is classed as medium-sized. The rearrangement joins TRBV20-1 to TRBJ2-1; 8 positions match TRBD2. Germline V gene lookup returns CDR1 DFQATT and CDR2 SNEGSKA (reference sequence). The J segment lost 10 bases and the V segment lost 5 bases, leaving 16 bases of the junction unmatched. This CDR3 region has 15 residues. The CDR3 sequence is CSAASGTSGFEEQFF. The CDR3 region has the DNA TGCAGTGCTGCCTCCGGGACTAGTGGGTTTGAGGAGCAGTTCTTC.

This clonotype was seen repeatedly, ten times or more. The CDR3 here is CASSQDRLAGGQVEQYF. The CDR3 bases are TGCGCCAGCAGCCAAGATCGTCTAGCGGGAGGGCAGGTCGAGCAGTACTTC. The genes are TRBV4-3 and TRBJ2-7; 12 nucleotides agree with TRBD2. V lost 0 bases, J lost 6 bases, and 9 bases stayed unmatched. This CDR3 is 17 amino acids long. Germline V gives CDR1 LGHNA, CDR2 YSLEER.

With regard to this clonotype: A single base is all that separates this from a far larger clone, so a read error is likely. The rearrangement joins TRBV11-2 to TRBJ2-5; 8 nucleotides agree with TRBD2. The CDR3 length is 13 residues. From germline, CDR1 is SGHAT and CDR2 FQNNGV. CDR3 amino acids: CASSLLVGREHFF. The DNA for the CDR3 is TGTGCCAGCAGCTTACTGGTCGGGAGGGAGCATTTCTTC.

This clonotype has a count of ten or more. This chain connects TRBV20-1 to TRBJ2-5; TRBD2 matches at 7 bases. The CDR3 length is 14 residues. Trimming at V came to 3 bases and at J to 6 bases, leaving 10 bases not matched to a gene. Germline V CDR1 and CDR2: DFQATT, SNEGSKA (reference sequence). The DNA for the CDR3 is TGCAGTGCTAGGATGGGCGGGAGTCGCAAGACCCAGTACTTC. It translates to CSARMGGSRKTQYF.

Many counts were recorded for this clonotype. This rearrangement joins TRBV5-6 to TRBJ2-5; perhaps TRBD2 as D (6 bases). The CDR3 contains 13 residues. V shed 1 base and J shed 5 bases, with 9 bases lying between them. Germline V lookup: CDR1 SGHDT, CDR2 YYEEEE. CDR3 region: CASSLQEGETQYF. CDR3 nucleotide sequence: TGTGCCAGCAGCTTGCAGGAGGGGGAGACCCAGTACTTC.

This clonotype was seen ten or more times. The V gene is TRBV10-3, the J gene TRBJ2-3; no firm D call. The CDR3 contains 11 residues. The germline V and J ends were trimmed by 2 bases and 6 bases, with 3 bases remaining between them. In germline, CDR1 is ENHRY, CDR2 SYGVKD. In nucleotides, the CDR3 is TGTGCCATCAGTGAGGGTGATACGCAGTATTTT. Translated: CAISEGDTQYF.

This clonotype appeared many times. It is likely a read error: a sequence one base away is far more abundant. The chain links TRBV6-2 or TRBV6-3 to TRBJ2-2, with TRBD1 matching over 7 bases. The germline CDR1 and CDR2 sequences are MNHEY and SVGEGT. The CDR3 spans 16 residues. CDR3 residues: CASSDSAGGSTGELFF. CDR3 nucleotide sequence: TGTGCCAGCAGTGACTCAGCAGGGGGTTCCACCGGGGAGCTGTTTTTT.